This TCR beta chain was recovered during a study of T cell responses to AZD1222 COVID-19 vaccine. Broader study findings: The donor cohort was predominantly white British with a female majority, and clonal diversity may have been underestimated. Distributed over spike, vaccine-associated CD4 TCRs predominated at 160-218 and 743-854.

Produced via immunoSEQ multiplex PCR; TCRdb's table is partial and in-frame only. The table includes over 150,000 clones, about 90% detected once. Note on this clone: Its target is unknown.

Pooled in the analysis were second doses at about 4 or about 12 weeks. Trimming took off 5 bases at V and 5 bases at J, with 16 bases between the two ends. This CDR3 contains 15 residues. The V gene's germline CDR1 is SGHTA and CDR2 FQGTGA. This specimen was peripheral blood, taken 28 days after the second AZD1222 dose. This receptor was identified in an adult who received the AZD1222 COVID-19 vaccine. The genes are TRBV7-3 and TRBJ2-1, with a tentative D call TRBD2 (7 bases). The CDR3 DNA reads TGTGCCAGCAGCCCCCTGGGGGGGCCTGACAATGAGCAGTTCTTC. Translation: CASSPLGGPDNEQFF.